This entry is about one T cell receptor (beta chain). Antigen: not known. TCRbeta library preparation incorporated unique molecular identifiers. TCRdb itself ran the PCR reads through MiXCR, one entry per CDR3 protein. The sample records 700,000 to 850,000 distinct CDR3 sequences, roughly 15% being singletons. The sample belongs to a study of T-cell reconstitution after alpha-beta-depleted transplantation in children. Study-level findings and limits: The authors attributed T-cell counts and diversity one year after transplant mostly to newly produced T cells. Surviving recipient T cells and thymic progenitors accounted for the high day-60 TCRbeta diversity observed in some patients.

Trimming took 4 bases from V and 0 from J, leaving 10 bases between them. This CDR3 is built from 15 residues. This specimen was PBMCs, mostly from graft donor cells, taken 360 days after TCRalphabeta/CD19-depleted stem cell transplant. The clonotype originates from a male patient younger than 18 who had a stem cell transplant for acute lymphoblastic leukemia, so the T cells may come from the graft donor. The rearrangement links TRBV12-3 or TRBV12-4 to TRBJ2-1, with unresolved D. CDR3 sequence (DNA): TGTGCCAGCAGTTCCCAGAGCGCCTCCTACAATGAGCAGTTCTTC. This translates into CASSSQSASYNEQFF.